This entry lists 13 T cell receptor beta chains sequenced from one sample in a study of immune evolution from preneoplasia to lung adenocarcinoma. The method was immunoSEQ multiplex PCR; TCRdb's version includes in-frame clones alone and lacks a portion of them. Of around 4,100 clones listed, 65% to 90% are singletons. Specimen: FFPE adjacent normal lung tissue. The receptors originated from a donor older than 65 with lung adenocarcinoma.

V usage is TRBV9 and J usage is TRBJ1-1, with D possibly TRBD1 on 6 matching bases. Germline CDR1 SGDLS, CDR2 YYNGEE. Trimming stripped 4 bases from V and 4 bases from J, with 17 bases between. The CDR3 spans 15 residues. Here the CDR3 DNA reads TGTGCCAGCAGCCCACGACTGGACAGCACCACTGAAGCTTTCTTT. As protein: CASSPRLDSTTEAFF. Using reference TRBV9 and TRBJ1-1 for the parts outside the CDR3, the full variable domain is DSGVTQTPKHLITATGQRVTLRCSPRSGDLSVYWYQQSLDQGLQFLIQYYNGEERAKGNILERFSAQQFPDLHSELNLSSLELGDSALYFCASSPRLDSTTEAFFGQGTRLTVV.

This clone was counted a few times. The V call is TRBV4-3, the J call TRBJ2-1, with D perhaps matching TRBD2 (5 bases). This CDR3 is 13 amino acids long. Germline V CDR1 and CDR2: LGHNA, YSLEER. Trimming took off 0 bases at V and 8 bases at J, with 8 bases between the two ends. The DNA for the CDR3 is TGCGCCAGCAGCCAAGATTTCGGGGATGAGCAGTTCTTC. This encodes CASSQDFGDEQFF.

The chain combines TRBV7-2 with TRBJ1-2; D gene unclear. This CDR3 region has 15 residues. Germline loops: CDR1 SGHTA, CDR2 FQGNSA. Deletions cut 1 base from V and 4 bases from J, with 13 bases between. In nucleotides, the CDR3 is TGTGCCAGCAGCTTAGATTTGTTGGCAGCCTATGGCTACACCTTC. Residues: CASSLDLLAAYGYTF. The variable domain in full, completed from reference TRBV7-2 and TRBJ1-2, reads GAGVSQSPSNKVTEKGKDVELRCDPISGHTALYWYRQSLGQGLEFLIYFQGNSAPDKSGLPSDRFSAERTGGSVSTLTIQRTQQEDSAVYLCASSLDLLAAYGYTFGSGTRLTVV.

The chain combines TRBV25-1 with TRBJ1-4; D ambiguous. The germline V and J ends were trimmed by 1 base and 5 bases, with 14 bases remaining between them. Germline lookup yields CDR1 MGHDK and CDR2 SYGVNS. The CDR3 is 16 amino acids. CDR3 bases: TGTGCCAGCAGTGAATCCCACTACGGGTTCAATGAAAAACTGTTTTTT. Translation: CASSESHYGFNEKLFF.

The chain links TRBV28 to TRBJ1-1; TRBD1 is a possible D gene (5 bases). V was shortened by 2 bases and J by 10 bases, with 14 bases between the two germline ends. CDR1 and CDR2 (germline): MDHEN, SYDVKM. The CDR3 has 13 amino acids. The CDR3 sequence: CASSLEGRGIAFF. The DNA for the CDR3 is TGTGCCAGCAGTTTAGAGGGGAGGGGTATAGCTTTCTTT. The complete variable domain, with remaining parts taken from reference TRBV28 and TRBJ1-1, reads DVKVTQSSRYLVKRTGEKVFLECVQDMDHENMFWYRQDPGLGLRLIYFSYDVKMKEKGDIPEGYSVSREKKERFSLILESASTNQTSMYLCASSLEGRGIAFFGQGTRLTVV.

This clone was seen only once. CDR3 bases: TGTGCCTGGAGTGTAGGCTCCGGGGGCCGGACGAATGGCTACACCTTC. This gives the protein CAWSVGSGGRTNGYTF. The genes are TRBV30 and TRBJ1-2; TRBD1 is a possible D gene (6 bases). This CDR3 spans 16 amino acids. Trimming pared 0 bases from V and 6 bases from J, leaving 20 bases between. CDR1 is GTSNPN and CDR2 is SVGIG in the germline V gene (reference sequence). The entire variable domain, with the rest obtained from reference TRBV30 and TRBJ1-2, is as follows: SQTIHQWPATLVQPVGSPLSLECTVEGTSNPNLYWYRQAAGRGLQLLFYSVGIGQISSEVPQNLSASRPQDRQFILSSKKLLLSDSGFYLCAWSVGSGGRTNGYTFGSGTRLTVV.

This clone was seen once. The rearrangement joins TRBV29-1 to TRBJ2-1, with 12 nucleotides matching TRBD1. Per the germline V gene, CDR1 is SQVTM and CDR2 is ANQGSEA. Losses at the gene ends were 6 bases for V and 7 bases for J; bases not matched to a gene: 10. This CDR3 comprises 15 residues. The CDR3 spells CSVLTGTGGENEQFF. The CDR3 DNA sequence: TGCAGCGTCCTTACCGGGACAGGGGGCGAGAATGAGCAGTTCTTC.

This CDR3 reads CASSRQAEAFF. The CDR3 nucleotides read TGTGCCAGCAGTCGACAGGCAGAAGCTTTCTTT. The chain employs TRBV28 and TRBJ1-1, with D tentatively TRBD1 (6 bases). Germline V gene lookup returns CDR1 MDHEN and CDR2 SYDVKM. This CDR3 comprises 11 residues. V was pared by 5 bases and J by 8 bases, with 9 bases between.

In its sample, this clone was seen a few times. The chain employs TRBV5-4 and TRBJ1-2; TRBD1 is a possible D gene (5 bases). CDR1 and CDR2 from the germline V gene are SGHNT and YYREEE (reference sequence). The length of the CDR3 is 15 residues. Trimming left V 3 bases short and J 0 bases short, with 12 bases between. CDR3 in DNA: TGTGCCAGCAGCTACAGGATCACAGCTAACTATGGCTACACCTTC. It encodes CASSYRITANYGYTF. The whole variable domain, remainder taken from reference TRBV5-4 and TRBJ1-2, is ETGVTQSPTHLIKTRGQQVTLRCSSQSGHNTVSWYQQALGQGPQFIFQYYREEENGRGNFPPRFSGLQFPNYSSELNVNALELDDSALYLCASSYRITANYGYTFGSGTRLTVV.

The rearrangement uses TRBV5-1 and TRBJ2-3; the match to TRBD2 covers 7 bases. This CDR3 is built from 15 residues. Per the germline V gene, CDR1 is SGHRS and CDR2 is YFSETQ. The ends lost 4 bases at V and 6 bases at J; junction bases unmatched: 11. The CDR3 DNA sequence: TGCGCCAGCAGCCCTAGACTAGCAGGTTCTGATACGCAGTATTTT. The encoded protein is CASSPRLAGSDTQYF.

The chain joins TRBV7-8 to TRBJ2-7, with D maybe TRBD2 (6 bases). The V gene's germline CDR1 is SGHVS and CDR2 FQNEAQ. The CDR3 covers 16 residues. Trimming left V 5 bases short and J 2 bases short, with 19 bases between. The CDR3 coding sequence is TGTGCCAGCAGCCCCGACCAGGGACTTTTCGCCTACGAGCAGTACTTC. Amino acid sequence: CASSPDQGLFAYEQYF.

The CDR3 nucleotides read TGCGCCAGCAGCACCCCCTCGCGAGGGCTCGACGAGACCCAGTACTTC. Protein sequence: CASSTPSRGLDETQYF. This sequence joins TRBV4-1 and TRBJ2-5; maybe TRBD2 (5 bases). This CDR3 is built from 16 residues. Per germline, CDR1 MGHRA and CDR2 YSYEKL. Between the trimmed V and J ends, which lost 5 bases and 5 bases, there was a span of 21 bases.

Judged by abundance, this clone is large. CDR3 nucleotides: TGTGCCAGCACTCTGACAGGGGTGAACACTGAAGCTTTCTTT. Translation gives CASTLTGVNTEAFF. The chain carries TRBV9 and TRBJ1-1, with TRBD1 matching over 8 bases. This CDR3 spans 14 amino acids. The V gene's germline CDR1 is SGDLS and CDR2 YYNGEE. J was trimmed by 0 bases and V by 6 bases; bases with no gene match: 4. Based on the CDR3 plus reference TRBV9 and TRBJ1-1, the full variable domain is DSGVTQTPKHLITATGQRVTLRCSPRSGDLSVYWYQQSLDQGLQFLIQYYNGEERAKGNILERFSAQQFPDLHSELNLSSLELGDSALYFCASTLTGVNTEAFFGQGTRLTVV.